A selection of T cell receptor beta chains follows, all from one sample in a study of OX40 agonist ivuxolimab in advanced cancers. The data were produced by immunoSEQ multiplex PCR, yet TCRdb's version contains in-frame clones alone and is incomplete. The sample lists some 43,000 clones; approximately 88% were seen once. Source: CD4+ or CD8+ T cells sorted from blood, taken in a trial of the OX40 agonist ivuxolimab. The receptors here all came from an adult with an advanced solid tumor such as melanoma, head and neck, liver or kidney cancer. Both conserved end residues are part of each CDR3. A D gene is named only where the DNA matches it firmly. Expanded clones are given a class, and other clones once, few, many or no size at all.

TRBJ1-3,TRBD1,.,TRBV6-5,CASSYEGGPGNTIYF,TGTGCCAGCAGTTACGAAGGGGGCCCTGGAAACACCATATATTTT
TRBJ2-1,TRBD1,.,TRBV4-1,CASSHALRGTGGTEQFF,TGCGCCAGCAGCCATGCTCTCAGGGGGACAGGGGGTACTGAGCAGTTCTTC
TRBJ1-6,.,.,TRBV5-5,CASSLAGFPSPLHF,TGTGCCAGCAGCTTGGCGGGGTTTCCTTCACCCCTCCACTTT
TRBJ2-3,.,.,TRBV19,CASSMRDRTSTDTQYF,TGTGCCAGTAGTATGAGGGACCGAACTAGCACAGATACGCAGTATTTT
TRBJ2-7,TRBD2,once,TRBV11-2,CASSLTSGRARLEQYF,TGTGCCAGCAGCCTCACTAGCGGGAGGGCCCGACTGGAGCAGTACTTC
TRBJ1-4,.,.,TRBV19,CASSATRDTNEKLFF,TGTGCCAGTAGTGCGACCAGGGACACTAATGAAAAACTGTTTTTT
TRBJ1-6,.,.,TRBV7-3,CASSLAMAGSPLHF,TGTGCCAGCAGCTTAGCGATGGCTGGTTCACCCCTCCACTTT
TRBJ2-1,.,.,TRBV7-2,CASTLGGSAFGNEQFF,TGTGCCAGCACCCTAGGGGGGAGTGCTTTCGGGAATGAGCAGTTCTTC
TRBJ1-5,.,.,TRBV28,CASSSPRGEGNQPQHF,TGTGCCAGCAGTTCCCCCCGGGGCGAAGGCAATCAGCCCCAGCATTTT
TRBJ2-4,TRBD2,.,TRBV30,CAWSVRGLAVTKNIQYF,TGTGCCTGGAGTGTACGGGGACTAGCGGTAACCAAAAACATTCAGTACTTC
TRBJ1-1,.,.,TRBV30,CAWSVYPGTEAFF,TGTGCCTGGAGTGTATACCCGGGGACTGAAGCTTTCTTT
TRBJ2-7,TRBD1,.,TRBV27,CASSPRGRQRSGEQYF,TGTGCCAGCAGTCCAAGGGGGCGCCAGAGGTCTGGTGAGCAGTACTTC
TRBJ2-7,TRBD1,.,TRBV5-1,CASSTGQPAYEQYF,TGCGCCAGCAGCACGGGACAGCCAGCCTACGAGCAGTACTTC
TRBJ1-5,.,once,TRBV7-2,CASSSGRGLYNQPQHF,TGTGCCAGCAGCTCAGGGCGGGGGCTTTACAATCAGCCCCAGCATTTT
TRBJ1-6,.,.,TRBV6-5,CASSLGGDNSPLHF,TGTGCCAGCTCCCTGGGGGGGGATAATTCACCCCTCCACTTT
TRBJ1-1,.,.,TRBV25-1,CASIVTPNTEAFF,TGTGCCAGCATTGTTACACCGAACACTGAAGCTTTCTTT
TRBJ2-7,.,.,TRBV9,CASSRRDTTSYEQYF,TGTGCCAGCAGTCGCCGGGACACCACCTCCTACGAGCAGTACTTC
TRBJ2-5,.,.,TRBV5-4,CASSLLGRAFAETQYF,TGTGCCAGCAGCTTGCTGGGGCGAGCATTTGCGGAGACCCAGTACTTC
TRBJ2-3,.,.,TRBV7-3,CASSLLAGSDTQYF,TGTGCCAGCAGCTTACTCGCGGGATCAGATACGCAGTATTTT
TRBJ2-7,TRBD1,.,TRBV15,CATSRGGTAVFEQYF,TGTGCCACCAGCAGAGGGGGGACAGCTGTTTTCGAGCAGTACTTC
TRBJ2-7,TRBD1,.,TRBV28,CASSRDRGDYEQYF,TGTGCCAGCAGTCGGGACAGGGGGGACTACGAGCAGTACTTC
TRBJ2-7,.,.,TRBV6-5,CASSSFLHEQYF,TGTGCCAGCAGTTCCTTTCTACACGAGCAGTACTTC
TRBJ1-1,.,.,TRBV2,CASSAQMNTEAFF,TGTGCCAGCAGTGCGCAGATGAACACTGAAGCTTTCTTT
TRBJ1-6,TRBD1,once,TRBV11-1,CASSLVTGDSPLHF,TGTGCCAGCAGCCTGGTGACAGGGGATTCACCCCTCCACTTT
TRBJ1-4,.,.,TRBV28,CASSFSGVINEKLFF,TGTGCCAGCAGTTTTTCAGGGGTGATAAATGAAAAACTGTTTTTT
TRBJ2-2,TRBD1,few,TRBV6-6,CASLGTGSTGELFF,TGTGCCAGCCTCGGGACAGGGTCTACCGGGGAGCTGTTTTTT
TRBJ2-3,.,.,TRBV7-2,CASSFWGVTDTQYF,TGTGCCAGCAGCTTTTGGGGGGTCACAGATACGCAGTATTTT
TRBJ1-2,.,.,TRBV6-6,CASSPGDGHYGYTF,TGTGCCAGCAGCCCAGGGGACGGGCACTATGGCTACACCTTC
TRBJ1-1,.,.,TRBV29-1,CSGGKGLLTEAFF,TGCAGCGGGGGGAAGGGGTTGCTCACTGAAGCTTTCTTT
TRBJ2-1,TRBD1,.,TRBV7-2,CARDRQGLNEQFF,TGTGCCAGGGATCGACAGGGGCTCAATGAGCAGTTCTTC
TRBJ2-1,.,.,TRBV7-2,CASSLQKEQFF,TGTGCCAGCAGCTTACAAAAGGAGCAGTTCTTC
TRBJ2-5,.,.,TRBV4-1,CASSQEKGKIGDAETQYF,TGCGCCAGCAGCCAAGAGAAGGGAAAAATCGGGGATGCAGAGACCCAGTACTTC
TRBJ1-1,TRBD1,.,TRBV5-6,CASSLQGVTEAFF,TGTGCCAGCAGCTTGCAGGGGGTCACTGAAGCTTTCTTT
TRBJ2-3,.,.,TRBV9,CASSPTTGHRTDTQYF,TGTGCCAGCAGCCCTACAACGGGACACCGCACAGATACGCAGTATTTT
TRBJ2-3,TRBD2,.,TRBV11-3,CASSRLGLAGDATDTQYF,TGTGCCAGCAGCCGCCTTGGACTAGCGGGAGATGCGACAGATACGCAGTATTTT
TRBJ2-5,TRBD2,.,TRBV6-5,CASSATGGSQETQYF,TGTGCCAGCAGTGCAACGGGGGGAAGTCAAGAGACCCAGTACTTC
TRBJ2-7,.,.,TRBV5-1,CASSLEGSSYEQYF,TGCGCCAGCAGCTTAGAAGGAAGCTCCTACGAGCAGTACTTC
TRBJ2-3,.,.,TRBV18,CASSPSGTTSTDTQYF,TGTGCCAGCTCCCCCTCGGGGACCACTAGCACAGATACGCAGTATTTT
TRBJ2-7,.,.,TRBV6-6,CASSYERLSIEQYF,TGTGCCAGCAGTTACGAGAGACTTTCCATCGAGCAGTACTTC
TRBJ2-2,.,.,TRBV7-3,CASSRGGDAGELFF,TGTGCCAGCTCCCGAGGGGGGGACGCCGGGGAGCTGTTTTTT